Each of the 22 T cell receptor beta chains below was sequenced from the same sample in a study of cytomegalovirus exposure and HLA in healthy donors. The PCR contained 60 Vbeta and 13 Jbeta primers. This table comes from immunoSEQ multiplex PCR, and its TCRdb copy is limited to in-frame clones, with some not included. Of 60,000 to 75,000 clones in the sample, roughly 66% were seen once. The sequenced sample was PBMCs. These receptors all come from a woman aged 45 to 65 in good health and CMV-seronegative.

This clone turned up a few times. This chain connects TRBV5-1 to TRBJ2-1; 12 bases agree with TRBD2. After removal of 4 bases from V and 9 bases from J, the junction contained 11 bases not matched to a gene. Germline-derived CDR1 and CDR2 are SGHRS and YFSETQ. The CDR3 contains 16 residues. This chain's CDR3 is CASSARTSGTLGEQFF. CDR3 nucleotides: TGCGCCAGCAGCGCGAGGACTAGCGGGACGCTTGGTGAGCAGTTCTTC.

CDR3 nucleotides: TGTGCCAGCAGCTTGCCGGGACAGGGCGCCTACGAGCAGTACTTC. Amino acids: CASSLPGQGAYEQYF. The chain employs TRBV5-6 and TRBJ2-7, with TRBD1 identical over 9 bases. The CDR3 spans 15 residues. Trimming cost V 1 base and J 2 bases; bases outside gene matches: 4. Germline-derived CDR1 and CDR2 are SGHDT and YYEEEE. Filled out from reference TRBV5-6 and TRBJ2-7, the complete variable domain reads DAGVTQSPTHLIKTRGQQVTLRCSPKSGHDTVSWYQQALGQGPQFIFQYYEEEERQRGNFPDRFSGHQFPNYSSELNVNALLLGDSALYLCASSLPGQGAYEQYFGPGTRLTVT.

The chain combines TRBV25-1 with TRBJ2-1, with 7 bases fitting TRBD1. The CDR3 runs 17 residues. V was clipped by 3 bases and J by 12 bases; unmatched bases: 20. Germline values: CDR1 MGHDK, CDR2 SYGVNS. The CDR3 nucleotides are TGTGCCAGCAGTGAGTCGATCGGGACAGCCTCCCTAATGGGGCAGTTCTTC. Translation gives CASSESIGTASLMGQFF.

J is TRBJ2-1 and V is TRBV4-1; 13 bases match TRBD2. The CDR3 totals 17 residues. Germline CDR1 reads MGHRA; CDR2 reads YSYEKL. V shed 4 bases, J shed 5 bases, and the junction held 8 bases outside the gene matches. The CDR3 loop reads CASSPGLAGIPNNEQFF. CDR3 coding DNA: TGCGCCAGCAGCCCGGGACTAGCGGGGATCCCTAACAATGAGCAGTTCTTC.

The gene calls are TRBV29-1 and TRBJ2-7; 8 bases map to TRBD1. This CDR3 comprises 13 residues. Germline CDR1 is SQVTM and CDR2 is ANQGSEA. Losses at the gene ends were 5 bases for V and 6 bases for J; bases not matched to a gene: 9. CDR3 amino acids: CSVITGTGGEQYF. The CDR3 DNA is TGCAGCGTTATCACCGGGACAGGAGGCGAGCAGTACTTC.

The rearrangement links TRBV7-9 to TRBJ2-7; D remains unclear. Trimming removed 4 bases from V and 1 base from J, with 14 bases in between. The CDR3 is 15 residues long. Germline lookup yields CDR1 SEHNR and CDR2 FQNEAQ (reference sequence). CDR3 amino acids: CASSYSSLFSYEQYF. In nucleotides, the CDR3 is TGTGCCAGCAGCTACAGCTCCCTCTTTTCCTACGAGCAGTACTTC.

This clone was observed a few times. The chain joins TRBV5-4 to TRBJ2-3; perhaps TRBD2 as D (6 bases). V was cut by 4 bases and J by 0 bases, with 12 bases left in between. CDR1 and CDR2 (germline): SGHNT, YYREEE (reference sequence). The length of the CDR3 is 15 residues. CDR3: CASSASGTSTDTQYF. CDR3 nucleotides: TGTGCCAGCAGCGCCTCCGGGACTAGCACAGATACGCAGTATTTT.

The chain recombines TRBV6-6 with TRBJ2-2, with TRBD2 matching 10 bases. The CDR3 length is 16 residues. J lost 0 bases, V lost 6 bases, and 4 bases had no gene match. CDR1 and CDR2 from the germline V gene are MNHNY and SVGAGI (reference sequence). This chain's CDR3 is CASRWTSGANTGELFF. CDR3 in DNA: TGTGCCAGCAGGTGGACTAGCGGAGCGAACACCGGGGAGCTGTTTTTT.

The genes are TRBV5-6 and TRBJ2-5; tentatively, D is TRBD2 (5 bases). V was trimmed by 0 bases and J by 5 bases, leaving 11 bases between them. The length of the CDR3 is 14 residues. Germline CDR1 and CDR2: SGHDT and YYEEEE. CDR3 bases: TGTGCCAGCAGCTTGGTAGGGCGCGGGGAGACCCAGTACTTC. This translates into CASSLVGRGETQYF. Complete variable domain (other parts from reference TRBV5-6 and TRBJ2-5): DAGVTQSPTHLIKTRGQQVTLRCSPKSGHDTVSWYQQALGQGPQFIFQYYEEEERQRGNFPDRFSGHQFPNYSSELNVNALLLGDSALYLCASSLVGRGETQYFGPGTRLLVL.

The V call is TRBV5-4, the J call TRBJ1-1; a possible D gene is TRBD1 (5 bases). Trimming pared 2 bases from V and 2 bases from J, leaving 10 bases between. From germline, CDR1 is SGHNT and CDR2 YYREEE (reference sequence). The CDR3 is made up of 14 amino acids. This chain's CDR3 is CASSLGGANTEAFF. As DNA, the CDR3 is TGTGCCAGCAGCTTAGGAGGGGCAAACACTGAAGCTTTCTTT. Full variable domain (outside the CDR3, taken from reference TRBV5-4 and TRBJ1-1): ETGVTQSPTHLIKTRGQQVTLRCSSQSGHNTVSWYQQALGQGPQFIFQYYREEENGRGNFPPRFSGLQFPNYSSELNVNALELDDSALYLCASSLGGANTEAFFGQGTRLTVV.

This chain uses TRBV7-2 with TRBJ2-7; D perhaps matches TRBD2 (6 bases). Per the germline V gene, CDR1 is SGHTA and CDR2 is FQGNSA. Trimming removed 6 bases from V and 2 bases from J, with 14 bases in between. The CDR3 runs 14 residues. CDR3 in amino acids: CASRSGGAAYEQYF. Written as DNA, the CDR3 is TGTGCCAGCAGGTCGGGCGGGGCGGCCTACGAGCAGTACTTC. The full variable domain, in which reference TRBV7-2 and TRBJ2-7 provide the parts outside the CDR3, is GAGVSQSPSNKVTEKGKDVELRCDPISGHTALYWYRQSLGQGLEFLIYFQGNSAPDKSGLPSDRFSAERTGGSVSTLTIQRTQQEDSAVYLCASRSGGAAYEQYFGPGTRLTVT.

This chain uses TRBV10-1 with TRBJ2-7, with a tentative D call TRBD2 (6 bases). The CDR3 contains 15 residues. CDR1 WNHNN and CDR2 SYGVQD come from the germline V gene (reference sequence). The V gene lost 2 bases and the J gene lost 2 bases, with 13 bases spanning the gap. The CDR3 DNA reads TGCGCCAGCAGTGAGGGAGCGGGTGCCCCCTACGAGCAGTACTTC. Its protein is CASSEGAGAPYEQYF.

This sequence joins TRBV10-3 and TRBJ1-2; 8 positions agree with TRBD1. Trimming at V came to 4 bases and at J to 8 bases, leaving 3 bases not matched to a gene. This CDR3 comprises 12 residues. CDR1 and CDR2 from the germline V gene are ENHRY and SYGVKD. The DNA of the CDR3 is TGTGCCATCAGTGCAGGGGGCGGCGGCTACACCTTC. It specifies CAISAGGGGYTF.

This clone was counted a few times. The V call is TRBV6-4, the J call TRBJ2-1; 7 bases fit TRBD2. Germline V lookup: CDR1 MRHNA, CDR2 SNTAGT. V was clipped by 6 bases and J by 6 bases; unmatched bases: 17. The CDR3 is 17 amino acids. As DNA, the CDR3 is TGTGCCAGCAGCCGAGACCCCATAGGACTAGTAGGCAATGAGCAGTTCTTC. Translating gives CASSRDPIGLVGNEQFF.

This chain uses TRBV19 with TRBJ2-5; D possibly corresponds to TRBD1 (6 bases). The CDR3 has 13 amino acids. The germline V and J ends were trimmed by 5 bases and 9 bases, with 16 bases remaining between them. Per germline, CDR1 LNHDA and CDR2 SQIVND (reference sequence). The CDR3 DNA reads TGTGCCAGTAGTGGCCAGGGGCCCTCCGCCCAGTACTTC. Protein sequence: CASSGQGPSAQYF. The variable domain in full, completed from reference TRBV19 and TRBJ2-5, reads DGGITQSPKYLFRKEGQNVTLSCEQNLNHDAMYWYRQDPGQGLRLIYYSQIVNDFQKGDIAEGYSVSREKKESFPLTVTSAQKNPTAFYLCASSGQGPSAQYFGPGTRLLVL.

This clone turned up a few times. The chain combines TRBV7-3 with TRBJ2-1; 11 positions match TRBD2. This CDR3 comprises 16 residues. Looked up from germline, CDR1 is SGHTA and CDR2 is FQGTGA. V was clipped by 5 bases and J by 9 bases; unmatched bases: 12. The chain's CDR3 is CASSPLAGGPGIEQFF. Here the CDR3 DNA reads TGTGCCAGCAGCCCTTTAGCGGGAGGGCCGGGGATTGAGCAGTTCTTC.

V gene TRBV7-2 combines with J gene TRBJ2-5; 8 bases are a match to TRBD2. There are 16 residues in the CDR3. Germline CDR1 reads SGHTA; CDR2 reads FQGNSA. After removal of 5 bases from V and 5 bases from J, the junction contained 13 bases not matched to a gene. CDR3 loop: CASSPRTSSQGETQYF. The CDR3, as DNA: TGTGCCAGCAGCCCCCGGACTAGCAGCCAGGGGGAGACCCAGTACTTC.

V is TRBV5-1 and J is TRBJ2-7; 10 positions match TRBD1. Germline CDR1 reads SGHRS; CDR2 reads YFSETQ. The CDR3 runs 16 residues. With V trimmed by 4 bases and J by 4 bases, 11 bases remained unmatched. The CDR3 reads CASSPQAGQGTYEQYF. The DNA of the CDR3 is TGCGCCAGCAGCCCGCAAGCGGGACAGGGGACGTACGAGCAGTACTTC.

The chain carries TRBV7-8 and TRBJ1-1; the D gene is possibly TRBD1 (5 bases). This CDR3 has 15 residues. The germline gives CDR1 SGHVS, CDR2 FQNEAQ. Trimming took 2 bases from V and 4 from J, leaving 14 bases between them. The CDR3 region has the DNA TGTGCCAGCAGCTTAATTGGCGGGGGGATCACTGAAGCTTTCTTT. Its translation is CASSLIGGGITEAFF.

The chain carries TRBV15 and TRBJ2-4; 9 positions agree with TRBD1. The V gene's germline CDR1 is LNHNV and CDR2 YYDKDF (reference sequence). The CDR3 is made up of 15 amino acids. Trimming cost V 5 bases and J 10 bases; bases outside gene matches: 12. Written as DNA, the CDR3 is TGTGCCACCAGCCCGCGATCGGGGACAGGGAGTATTCAGTACTTC. Translated, it gives CATSPRSGTGSIQYF.

This sequence joins TRBV4-2 and TRBJ1-3; D is unclear. The CDR3 has 14 residues. Trimming took off 1 base at V and 0 bases at J, with 4 bases between the two ends. Per germline, CDR1 LGHNA and CDR2 YNFKEQ. In DNA, the CDR3 is TGTGCCAGCAGCCAAGCCAGCTCTGGAAACACCATATATTTT. Amino acid sequence: CASSQASSGNTIYF.

This clone turned up a few times. V and J are TRBV10-1 and TRBJ1-1; D gene ambiguous. V shed 4 bases and J shed 3 bases, with 9 bases lying between them. There are 13 residues in the CDR3. Germline V gene lookup returns CDR1 WNHNN and CDR2 SYGVQD (reference sequence). As DNA, the CDR3 is TGCGCCAGCAGTGTAAGCATTGACACTGAAGCTTTCTTT. As protein: CASSVSIDTEAFF.